The clone carrying this T cell receptor beta chain was recorded a few times. Antigen: not known. The entry originates in a study of T cell responses to AZD1222 COVID-19 vaccine. Germline V CDR1 and CDR2: SGHNT, YYREEE (reference sequence). V shed 0 bases and J 6 bases; nucleotides not matched to a gene: 4. The CDR3 is made up of 14 amino acids. The protocol was immunoSEQ multiplex PCR, while the TCRdb copy is restricted to in-frame clones and leaves out a portion. The data hold roughly 190,000 clones, with approximately 91% observed a single time. General study points: Within unmutated variant regions lay the reported targets of nearly half of spike-specific TCRs. No repertoire was sampled before or during the peak T cell response, only after it.

Sequencing used peripheral blood, obtained on day 0 of AZD1222 vaccination. The genes are TRBV5-4 and TRBJ1-1; 8 nucleotides match TRBD1. This TCR was sampled from an adult in good health. CDR3 sequence: CASSLGGQAAEAFF. CDR3 nucleotide sequence: TGTGCCAGCAGCTTGGGGGGACAGGCAGCTGAAGCTTTCTTT. The whole variable domain, remainder taken from reference TRBV5-4 and TRBJ1-1, is ETGVTQSPTHLIKTRGQQVTLRCSSQSGHNTVSWYQQALGQGPQFIFQYYREEENGRGNFPPRFSGLQFPNYSSELNVNALELDDSALYLCASSLGGQAAEAFFGQGTRLTVV.